This TCR beta chain was documented in a study of CD8+ T cells in alopecia areata. cDNA prepared by RNA extraction and subsequent reverse transcription served as the template for sequencing. Assay: immunoSEQ multiplex PCR; the TCRdb copy retains only in-frame clones and omits some. The sample holds about 180,000 clones; approximately 51% are singletons and the top ten take roughly a tenth. CDR3 size: 17 residues. Germline CDR1 LNHNV, CDR2 YYDKDF (reference sequence). With 3 bases clipped from V and 3 bases from J, the junction kept 11 bases outside the gene matches. Noted treatment: oral pan-JAK inhibitor, 5-10 mg twice daily.

Sequences were derived from CD8+ T cells sorted from blood, sampled around week 54, from a patient treated with tofacitinib. This clonotype originated in a human donor with alopecia areata. The chain couples TRBV15 to TRBJ1-5, with TRBD1 identical over 7 bases. The CDR3 sequence: CATSSLKTGVDNQPQHF. In DNA form, the CDR3 reads TGTGCCACCAGCAGCTTAAAAACAGGGGTGGACAATCAGCCCCAGCATTTT.